This TCR beta chain was captured by sequencing in a study of OX40 agonist ivuxolimab in advanced cancers. Concerning this clone itself: What it binds is not known.

Study-level findings and limits: There were also nonresponders showing low normalized T-cell clonal expansion.

The table came from immunoSEQ multiplex PCR; TCRdb's copy has only in-frame clones and leaves some out. The table has under 150,000 clones, roughly nine tenths seen once; the top ten hold 0.5% to 0.7%. Germline CDR1 SQVTM, CDR2 ANQGSEA. V was shortened by 6 bases and J by 0 bases, with 12 bases between the two germline ends. This CDR3 has 14 amino acids. V is TRBV29-1 and J is TRBJ1-3; D gene uncertain. The source material was CD4+ or CD8+ T cells sorted from blood, sampled in a trial of the OX40 agonist ivuxolimab. This sequence was found in an adult with an advanced solid tumor such as melanoma, head and neck, liver or kidney cancer. CDR3 nucleotides: TGCAGCGTGATCCCAGCGAGCTCTGGAAACACCATATATTTT. Amino acid sequence: CSVIPASSGNTIYF.